These 20 T cell receptor beta chains originate from one sample sequenced in a study of shared clonotypes between healthy human individuals. Naive CD8 cells lacked CD45RO, underwent positive selection for CCR7 and left out terminally differentiated effector memory CD45RA+ cells. TCRdb's table, derived via immunoSEQ multiplex PCR, lists solely in-frame clones and lacks some. The sample lists almost 700,000 clones, around 92% occurring once. The sequenced sample was naive CD8+ T cells sorted from blood. These receptors came from a man aged 30 to 45 in good health.

V is TRBV6-1 and J is TRBJ2-7; 8 bases match TRBD1. Germline trimming cut 8 bases from V and 2 bases from J; bases unmatched to any gene: 8. This CDR3 is 14 amino acids long. Germline assignment: CDR1 MNHNS and CDR2 SASEGT. The CDR3 DNA is TGTGCCAGCGGTGGCAGGGGGCAGACCTACGAGCAGTACTTC. It is translated as CASGGRGQTYEQYF.

This clone was counted a single time. V gene TRBV29-1 combines with J gene TRBJ2-1; D is perhaps TRBD1 or TRBD2 (5 bases each). This CDR3 is built from 14 residues. V gave up 4 bases and J gave up 8 bases, with 18 bases separating them. CDR1 is SQVTM and CDR2 is ANQGSEA in the germline V gene. This CDR3 reads CSVVFPGPQHEQFF. For the CDR3, the DNA is TGCAGCGTTGTTTTCCCGGGACCACAACATGAGCAGTTCTTC.

The chain links TRBV10-2 to TRBJ2-5; 7 nucleotides align to TRBD1. This CDR3 comprises 14 residues. Germline loops: CDR1 WSHSY, CDR2 SAAADI. V dropped 9 bases and J dropped 4; count of bases not matched to a gene: 11. The DNA of the CDR3 is TGCGCCAGTTCTACGGGACAGTCGGGAGAGACCCAGTACTTC. Translating it yields CASSTGQSGETQYF.

This clone was observed once. CDR3 in amino acids: CASVRTSGIDEQYF. The CDR3 DNA reads as TGCGCCAGCGTTCGGACTAGCGGGATCGACGAGCAGTACTTC. The chain links TRBV5-1 to TRBJ2-7, with TRBD2 matching 12 bases. This CDR3 has 14 residues. The V segment lost 7 bases and the J segment 5 bases; nucleotides outside the gene matches: 7. Germline CDR1 and CDR2: SGHRS and YFSETQ.

The V and J genes are TRBV4-1 and TRBJ2-2, with 9 bases identical to TRBD1. The CDR3 is 16 amino acids. With 1 base clipped from V and 3 bases from J, the junction kept 3 bases outside the gene matches. Germline V gives CDR1 MGHRA, CDR2 YSYEKL. The DNA for the CDR3 is TGCGCCAGCAGCCAAGGGACAGGGGAGTACACCGGGGAGCTGTTTTTT. It is translated as CASSQGTGEYTGELFF.

The gene calls are TRBV29-1 and TRBJ2-1; no reliable D call. V was shortened by 2 bases and J by 4 bases, with 9 bases between the two germline ends. The CDR3 has 13 residues. Germline CDR1 SQVTM, CDR2 ANQGSEA. In nucleotides, the CDR3 is TGCAGCGTTGAAAGCGTGGAATACAATGAGCAGTTCTTC. Encoded protein: CSVESVEYNEQFF.

CDR3 DNA: TGTGCCAGCAGTACCCGGACTAGCGGGAGGGGAGGGAATGAGCAGTTCTTC. Translation: CASSTRTSGRGGNEQFF. V is TRBV27 and J is TRBJ2-1; TRBD2 matches at 15 bases. Germline-derived CDR1 and CDR2 are MNHEY and SMNVEV (reference sequence). The CDR3 runs to 17 residues. The V gene end was trimmed by 5 bases and the J gene end by 7 bases; junction bases not matched to a gene: 9.

This chain uses TRBV7-8 with TRBJ2-7; 8 bases are shared with TRBD2. Trimming cost V 3 bases and J 2 bases; bases outside gene matches: 9. The CDR3 has 16 amino acids. CDR1 and CDR2 from the germline V gene are SGHVS and FQNEAQ. The CDR3 here is CASSFRMTSEAYEQYF. The CDR3 DNA reads as TGTGCCAGCAGCTTTAGAATGACTAGCGAGGCCTACGAGCAGTACTTC. The full variable domain, with the rest looked up from reference TRBV7-8 and TRBJ2-7, is GAGVSQSPRYKVAKRGQDVALRCDPISGHVSLFWYQQALGQGPEFLTYFQNEAQLDKSGLPSDRFFAERPEGSVSTLKIQRTQQEDSAVYLCASSFRMTSEAYEQYFGPGTRLTVT.

V and J are TRBV29-1 and TRBJ2-1; 10 nucleotides align to TRBD1. The CDR3 sequence is 16 residues long. V gave up 7 bases and J gave up 6 bases; unmatched junction bases: 15. CDR1 and CDR2 (germline): SQVTM, ANQGSEA. CDR3 nucleotides: TGCAGCGAGCTACTCCCGGGACAGGGGATTCGCAATGAGCAGTTCTTC. Encoded protein: CSELLPGQGIRNEQFF.

This clone was counted a few times. The CDR3 region is CASSLFPGGPGELFF. CDR3 nucleotides: TGCGCCAGCAGCCTCTTTCCAGGGGGCCCCGGGGAGCTGTTTTTT. The chain employs TRBV4-1 and TRBJ2-2, with TRBD1 identical over 8 bases. Germline values: CDR1 MGHRA, CDR2 YSYEKL. J gave up 6 bases and V 4 bases, and 7 bases lay outside the gene matches. This CDR3 spans 15 amino acids.

The rearrangement joins TRBV4-1 to TRBJ2-1, with TRBD1 as a possible D gene (6 bases). Germline CDR1 reads MGHRA; CDR2 reads YSYEKL. Trimming removed 4 bases at V and 9 bases at J, with 13 bases between. This CDR3 is built from 13 residues. The CDR3 sequence is CASSPNRVPEQFF. CDR3 nucleotide sequence: TGCGCCAGCAGCCCGAACAGGGTCCCTGAGCAGTTCTTC.

The chain couples TRBV23-1 to TRBJ2-6; TRBD1 matches at 8 bases. TRBV23-1 is treated as an ORF (open reading frame) with a function not yet certain. Losses at the gene ends were 8 bases for V and 2 bases for J; bases not matched to a gene: 17. The CDR3 length is 19 residues. CDR3 bases: TGCGCCAGCCCTAGGACAGGGTCCTTGGTTAGGCCTGGGGCCAACGTCCTGACTTTC. Residues: CASPRTGSLVRPGANVLTF.

This sequence joins TRBV9 and TRBJ1-2; no clear D. The CDR3 runs to 12 residues. Trimming left V 4 bases short and J 8 bases short, with 12 bases between. Germline CDR1 and CDR2: SGDLS and YYNGEE. CDR3 in DNA: TGTGCCAGCAGCAGGCGGTCGGAGGGCTACACCTTC. Translating it yields CASSRRSEGYTF.

This chain uses TRBV7-8 with TRBJ2-7, with TRBD2 matching 8 bases. J was trimmed by 3 bases and V by 0 bases; bases with no gene match: 7. CDR3 length equals 16 residues. Germline V gives CDR1 SGHVS, CDR2 FQNEAQ. CDR3 sequence reads: CASSLAGGLAGYEQYF. The DNA for the CDR3 is TGTGCCAGCAGCTTAGCGGGCGGGCTAGCGGGCTACGAGCAGTACTTC.

The chain uses TRBV27 and TRBJ2-7; D is unresolved. This CDR3 is built from 16 residues. V was shortened by 6 bases and J by 0 bases, with 18 bases between the two germline ends. CDR1 MNHEY and CDR2 SMNVEV come from the germline V gene (reference sequence). The CDR3 nucleotides read TGTGCCAGCAGCCCAAAGGTGGTAGCCGGCTCCTACGAGCAGTACTTC. Translation: CASSPKVVAGSYEQYF.

This rearrangement joins TRBV28 to TRBJ2-7; D is uncertain. CDR1 is MDHEN, CDR2 SYDVKM, per germline. The CDR3 contains 13 residues. V lost 5 bases, J lost 4 bases, and 12 bases lay in between. The CDR3 region has the DNA TGTGCCAGCAGTAGGACCGGTGCATACGAGCAGTACTTC. Protein sequence: CASSRTGAYEQYF.

The chain recombines TRBV19 with TRBJ1-5; weak D call: TRBD1 (5 bases). Germline CDR1 reads LNHDA; CDR2 reads SQIVND (reference sequence). The CDR3 has 14 residues. V was trimmed by 8 bases and J by 0 bases, leaving 11 bases between them. This chain's CDR3 is CASCDGTSNQPQHF. The CDR3 region has the DNA TGTGCCAGTTGCGACGGGACTAGCAATCAGCCCCAGCATTTT.

V gene TRBV14 combines with J gene TRBJ2-7; TRBD2 agrees at 15 bases. CDR1 is SGHDN, CDR2 FVKESK, per germline. This CDR3 has 17 residues. With 2 bases clipped from V and 3 bases from J, the junction kept 5 bases outside the gene matches. CDR3 bases: TGTGCCAGCAGCCAAACGGGGACTAGCGGGAGGCTCTACGAGCAGTACTTC. Residues: CASSQTGTSGRLYEQYF.

The gene calls are TRBV10-2 and TRBJ2-3; D call uncertain. This CDR3 has 15 residues. Looked up from germline, CDR1 is WSHSY and CDR2 is SAAADI. V was pared by 3 bases and J by 0 bases, with 10 bases between. The CDR3 bases are TGCGCCAGCAGTGATACGGCGGACAGCACAGATACGCAGTATTTT. Its translation: CASSDTADSTDTQYF.

V is TRBV10-3 and J is TRBJ2-1; 9 positions agree with TRBD1. With 5 bases clipped from V and 4 bases from J, the junction kept 18 bases outside the gene matches. The CDR3 sequence is 19 residues long. Germline CDR1 ENHRY, CDR2 SYGVKD. CDR3 loop: CAISLVTGGAGAVYNEQFF. CDR3 in DNA: TGTGCCATCAGTCTGGTCACAGGGGGCGCTGGAGCAGTATACAATGAGCAGTTCTTC.